This record covers a single T cell receptor beta chain. Its target is unknown. The data belong to a study of T-cell reconstitution after alpha-beta-depleted transplantation in children. Germline assignment: CDR1 SGHRS and CDR2 YFSETQ. Trimming took off 0 bases at V and 7 bases at J, with 8 bases between the two ends. The CDR3 length is 13 residues. During its preparation, the TCRbeta library received unique molecular identifiers. Using its own MiXCR run on the PCR reads, TCRdb lists one record per CDR3 protein. This table has 530,000 or so distinct CDR3 sequences, more than 20% appearing once. Points from the study as a whole: Where some patients showed high TCRbeta diversity at day 60, it came from recipient T cells and thymic progenitors that had survived. Reportedly, alpha-beta T cells present about two months post-transplant originated from several hundred expanded clones of graft origin. Counts and diversity of T cells one year after transplant came mostly from newly produced T cells.

The chain links TRBV5-1 to TRBJ1-5, with D perhaps TRBD1 (5 bases). The material sequenced was PBMCs, taken before TCRalphabeta/CD19-depleted stem cell transplant. The sequence came from a boy younger than two with Wiskott-Aldrich syndrome, due to receive a stem cell transplant. CDR3 in amino acids: CASSLEGLQPQHF. The CDR3 DNA sequence: TGCGCCAGCAGCTTGGAGGGGCTCCAGCCCCAGCATTTT.